This T cell receptor beta chain comes out of a study of PD-L1 blockade in urothelial cancer. Study as a whole: Patients' prior chemotherapy regimens numbered 0 to 3.

CDR1 SEHNR and CDR2 FQNEAQ come from the germline V gene (reference sequence). This CDR3 has 13 residues. The V end was cut by 2 bases, the J end by 6 bases, with 7 bases between. A spike-in of synthetic TCR analog templates was added to each PCR. TCRdb's table, derived via immunoSEQ multiplex PCR, lists solely in-frame clones and lacks some. The table has 84,000 or so clones, more than 75% seen once. Time point in this sample: pretreatment peripheral blood. This chain connects TRBV7-9 to TRBJ2-2; D is unclear. Here the sequenced sample was PBMCs, taken around atezolizumab (anti-PD-L1) treatment. The sequence derives from a man aged 55 to 69 with urothelial cancer. The CDR3 nucleotides read TGTGCCAGCAGCTTACCGGGTTCCGGGGAGCTGTTTTTT. As protein: CASSLPGSGELFF.